This TCR beta chain originates from a study of PD-1 blockade in classical Hodgkin lymphoma. Time point of the sample: cycle 4 day 1 (C4D1), after 5 to 7 weeks of nivolumab. Every patient experienced relapse after autologous stem cell transplantation, and brentuximab vedotin exposure varied. Assay used: immunoSEQ multiplex PCR; TCRdb lists only in-frame clones, some missing. The top ten clones hold approximately 2% of a sample with 100,000 or so clones, about 92% of them seen once. Losses at the gene ends were 0 bases for V and 6 bases for J; bases not matched to a gene: 4. Germline V CDR1 and CDR2: LNHNV, YYDKDF (reference sequence). CDR3 length equals 15 residues.

The chain employs TRBV15 and TRBJ2-2, with 7 bases fitting TRBD2. The sample here was peripheral blood mononuclear cells (PBMCs), taken before the fourth cycle of nivolumab. The sequence derives from a human donor with classical Hodgkin lymphoma. The CDR3 spells CATSREGTNPGELFF. Written as DNA, the CDR3 is TGTGCCACCAGCAGAGAGGGGACTAACCCCGGGGAGCTGTTTTTT.